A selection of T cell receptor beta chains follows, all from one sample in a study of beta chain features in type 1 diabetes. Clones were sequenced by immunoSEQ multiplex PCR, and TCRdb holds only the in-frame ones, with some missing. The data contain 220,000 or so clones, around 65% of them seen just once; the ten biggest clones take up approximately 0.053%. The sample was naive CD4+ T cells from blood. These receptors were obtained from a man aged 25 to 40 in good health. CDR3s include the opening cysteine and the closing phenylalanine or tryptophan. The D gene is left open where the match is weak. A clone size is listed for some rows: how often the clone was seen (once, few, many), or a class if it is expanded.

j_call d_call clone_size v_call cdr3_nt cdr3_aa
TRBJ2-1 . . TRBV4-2 TGTGCCAGCAGCCAAGACTCAGGAGTGACGGGCGAGCAGTTCTTC CASSQDSGVTGEQFF
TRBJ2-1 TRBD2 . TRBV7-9 TGTGCCAGCAGCTTAGCTACTAGCGGGGCTTCCCTGAACAATGAGCAGTTCTTC CASSLATSGASLNNEQFF
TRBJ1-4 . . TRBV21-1 TGTGCCAGCGCAGGGCCGGCTAATGAAAAACTGTTTTTT CASAGPANEKLFF
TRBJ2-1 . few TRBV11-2 TGTGCCAGCAGCTGGGAACTAGCTGGGAATGAGCAGTTCTTC CASSWELAGNEQFF
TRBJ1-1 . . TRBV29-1 TGCAGCGTTGAGGGTCGGATGAACACTGAAGCTTTCTTT CSVEGRMNTEAFF
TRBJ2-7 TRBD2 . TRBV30 TGTGCCTGGAGTCCCATAGCGGGAGGGAACGAGCAGTACTTC CAWSPIAGGNEQYF
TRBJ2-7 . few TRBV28 TGTGCCAGCAGTCCAGGGGTGCCCTACGAGCAGTACTTC CASSPGVPYEQYF
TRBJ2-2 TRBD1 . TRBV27 TGTGCCAGCAGTTGGGGACAGGGTAACACCGGGGAGCTGTTTTTT CASSWGQGNTGELFF
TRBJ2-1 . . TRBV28 TGTGCCAGCAGGGTCGCGAGACCCTCCTACAATGAGCAGTTCTTC CASRVARPSYNEQFF
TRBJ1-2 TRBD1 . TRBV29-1 TGCAGCGTTAGGGACAGTTATGGCTACACCTTC CSVRDSYGYTF
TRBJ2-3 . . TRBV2 TGTGCCAGCAGTGAAGCAGGGGTTGAAGATACGCAGTATTTT CASSEAGVEDTQYF
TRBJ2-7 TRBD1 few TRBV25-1 TGTGCCAGCAGCGGGCTGAAGGGGGCGAGGTTCTACGAGCAGTACTTC CASSGLKGARFYEQYF
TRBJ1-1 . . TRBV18 TGTGCCAGCTCACCGAACAGGGACACTGAAGCTTTCTTT CASSPNRDTEAFF
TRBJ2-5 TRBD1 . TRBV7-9 TGTGCCAGCAACGACAGGGGGCGAGAGACCCAGTACTTC CASNDRGRETQYF
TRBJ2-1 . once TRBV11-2 TGTGCCAGCAGCTTAGGGGCTAGCGTCTACAATGAGCAGTTCTTC CASSLGASVYNEQFF
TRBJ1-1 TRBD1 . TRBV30 TGTGCCTGTGACAGGGCGAACACTGAAGCTTTCTTT CACDRANTEAFF
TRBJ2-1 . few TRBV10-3 TGTGCCATCAGTGAGACCCAGCGGTGGAGCTCCTACAATGAGCAGTTCTTC CAISETQRWSSYNEQFF
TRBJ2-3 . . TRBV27 TGTGCCAGCTGGACTCTGGGAGATACGCAGTATTTT CASWTLGDTQYF
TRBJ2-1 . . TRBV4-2 TGTGCCAGCAGCCAAGACGGGACTGGGGCGATCTACAATGAGCAGTTCTTC CASSQDGTGAIYNEQFF
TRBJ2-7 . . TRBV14 TGTGCCAGCAGCCGATCCCGGTACGAGCAGTACTTC CASSRSRYEQYF
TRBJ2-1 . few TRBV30 TGTGCCTGGACCTTAAAGGGCAATGAGCAGTTCTTC CAWTLKGNEQFF
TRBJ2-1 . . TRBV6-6 TGTGCCAGCAGTTACGAGGGGGAGCAGTTCTTC CASSYEGEQFF
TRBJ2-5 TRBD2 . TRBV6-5 TGTGCCAGCGGCAGAGGAACTAGCGCGGAGACCCAGTACTTC CASGRGTSAETQYF
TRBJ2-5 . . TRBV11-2 TGTGCCAGCAGCTTAGGTGTCACGTTACAGACCCAGTACTTC CASSLGVTLQTQYF
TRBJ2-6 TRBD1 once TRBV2 TGTGCCAGCACTCAACCACGGGGACAGGGATCCTCTGGGGCCAACGTCCTGACTTTC CASTQPRGQGSSGANVLTF
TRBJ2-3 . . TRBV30 TGTGCCTGGGAGTTGCGGCAGATGGGTACGCAGTATTTT CAWELRQMGTQYF
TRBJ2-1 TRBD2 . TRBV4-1 TGCGCCAGCAGGGGACTAGCGGGATACGAGCAGTTCTTC CASRGLAGYEQFF
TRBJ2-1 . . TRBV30 TGTGCCTGGAAACAAGGGGGTGAGCAGTTCTTC CAWKQGGEQFF
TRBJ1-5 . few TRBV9 TGTGCCAGCAGCGACCAGAATAGCAATCAGCCCCAGCATTTT CASSDQNSNQPQHF
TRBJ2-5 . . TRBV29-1 TGCAGCGTCTTCCAAGAGACCCAGTACTTC CSVFQETQYF
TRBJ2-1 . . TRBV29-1 TGCAGCGCTGGGGCAGGGGTAAACAATGAGCAGTTCTTC CSAGAGVNNEQFF
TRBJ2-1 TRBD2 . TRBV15 TGTGCCACCAGCAGAGGGGCGGGAGGGCCATACAATGAGCAGTTCTTC CATSRGAGGPYNEQFF
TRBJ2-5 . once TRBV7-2 TGTGCCAGCAGCTTTGTAAGTTCAGAGACCCAGTACTTC CASSFVSSETQYF